This is a list of T cell receptor beta chains from one sample in a study of blood T cell repertoires in COVID-19. The repertoire was sequenced with immunoSEQ multiplex PCR; TCRdb's copy has only in-frame clones and lacks some. The sample lists over 200,000 clones; about 83% were seen once. Material for sequencing was peripheral blood. Source of these receptors: a man between 60 and 75 years old who had recovered from COVID-19. Both conserved end residues are part of each CDR3. A D gene is named only where the DNA matches it firmly. Clone size, where shown, is once, few, many, or a class for clones that have expanded.

J gene: TRBJ2-7
clone size: -
D gene: -
V gene: TRBV19
CDR3 protein: CASSVLGIPSEQYF
CDR3 DNA: TGTGCCAGTAGTGTGCTCGGGATCCCTTCCGAGCAGTACTTC

J gene: TRBJ2-1
clone size: -
D gene: -
V gene: TRBV5-4
CDR3 protein: CASSLGGPMVEQFF
CDR3 DNA: TGTGCCAGCAGCTTGGGGGGCCCAATGGTTGAGCAGTTCTTC

J gene: TRBJ2-7
clone size: -
D gene: -
V gene: TRBV15
CDR3 protein: CATSRDAGLGFSYEQYF
CDR3 DNA: TGTGCCACCAGCAGAGATGCAGGACTGGGCTTTTCCTACGAGCAGTACTTC

J gene: TRBJ2-3
clone size: -
D gene: TRBD2
V gene: TRBV5-4
CDR3 protein: CASSLKLAGSTDTQYF
CDR3 DNA: TGTGCCAGCAGCCTTAAACTAGCGGGGAGCACAGATACGCAGTATTTT

J gene: TRBJ1-5
clone size: once
D gene: TRBD1
V gene: TRBV6-2/TRBV6-3
CDR3 protein: CASSKTGTGDQPQHF
CDR3 DNA: TGTGCCAGCAGCAAGACAGGGACCGGGGATCAGCCCCAGCATTTT

J gene: TRBJ2-5
clone size: -
D gene: TRBD1
V gene: TRBV30
CDR3 protein: CAWSIDRVQETQYF
CDR3 DNA: TGTGCCTGGAGCATAGACAGGGTCCAAGAGACCCAGTACTTC

J gene: TRBJ2-1
clone size: -
D gene: TRBD2
V gene: TRBV27
CDR3 protein: CASSKGQAGGPDEQFF
CDR3 DNA: TGTGCCAGCAGCAAAGGGCAGGCGGGAGGGCCTGATGAGCAGTTCTTC

J gene: TRBJ2-4
clone size: -
D gene: TRBD1
V gene: TRBV24-1
CDR3 protein: CATSGTGGENIQYF
CDR3 DNA: TGTGCCACCAGTGGGACAGGGGGCGAAAACATTCAGTACTTC

J gene: TRBJ1-1
clone size: -
D gene: TRBD1
V gene: TRBV19
CDR3 protein: CASSHGTDMNTEAFF
CDR3 DNA: TGTGCCAGTAGTCACGGGACAGATATGAACACTGAAGCTTTCTTT

J gene: TRBJ1-1
clone size: few
D gene: -
V gene: TRBV18
CDR3 protein: CASSPIQGFTEAFF
CDR3 DNA: TGTGCCAGCTCACCTATTCAGGGATTCACTGAAGCTTTCTTT

J gene: TRBJ1-2
clone size: -
D gene: -
V gene: TRBV20-1
CDR3 protein: CREGDYGYTF
CDR3 DNA: TGCAGAGAAGGGGACTATGGCTACACCTTC

J gene: TRBJ2-5
clone size: -
D gene: -
V gene: TRBV7-9
CDR3 protein: CASSPAVGPAQETQYF
CDR3 DNA: TGTGCCAGCAGCCCAGCGGTTGGTCCGGCACAAGAGACCCAGTACTTC

J gene: TRBJ2-1
clone size: -
D gene: -
V gene: TRBV19
CDR3 protein: CASTSRQAYNEQFF
CDR3 DNA: TGTGCCAGTACCTCTCGGCAGGCCTACAATGAGCAGTTCTTC

J gene: TRBJ2-2
clone size: -
D gene: -
V gene: TRBV5-1
CDR3 protein: CASSPQGERAGELFF
CDR3 DNA: TGCGCCAGCAGCCCACAGGGAGAGAGGGCCGGGGAGCTGTTTTTT

J gene: TRBJ2-5
clone size: -
D gene: TRBD2
V gene: TRBV7-3
CDR3 protein: CASSLMPSGRAGETQYF
CDR3 DNA: TGTGCCAGCAGCTTAATGCCTAGCGGCAGGGCAGGGGAGACCCAGTACTTC

J gene: TRBJ2-3
clone size: -
D gene: TRBD1
V gene: TRBV10-3
CDR3 protein: CAIKGGTGGLDTQYF
CDR3 DNA: TGTGCCATCAAGGGCGGGACAGGGGGCCTAGATACGCAGTATTTT

J gene: TRBJ2-3
clone size: -
D gene: TRBD2
V gene: TRBV11-2
CDR3 protein: CASSRGLAGGRGTDTQYF
CDR3 DNA: TGTGCCAGCAGCCGTGGGCTAGCGGGGGGGCGAGGCACAGATACGCAGTATTTT

J gene: TRBJ1-6
clone size: once
D gene: -
V gene: TRBV3-1/TRBV3-2
CDR3 protein: CASSQTPARRGSSYNSPLHF
CDR3 DNA: TGTGCCAGCAGCCAAACCCCCGCCCGAAGGGGGAGCTCCTATAATTCACCCCTCCACTTT

J gene: TRBJ1-2
clone size: -
D gene: -
V gene: TRBV4-2
CDR3 protein: CASSREVRGDYGYTF
CDR3 DNA: TGTGCCAGCAGCCGAGAAGTACGGGGGGACTATGGCTACACCTTC